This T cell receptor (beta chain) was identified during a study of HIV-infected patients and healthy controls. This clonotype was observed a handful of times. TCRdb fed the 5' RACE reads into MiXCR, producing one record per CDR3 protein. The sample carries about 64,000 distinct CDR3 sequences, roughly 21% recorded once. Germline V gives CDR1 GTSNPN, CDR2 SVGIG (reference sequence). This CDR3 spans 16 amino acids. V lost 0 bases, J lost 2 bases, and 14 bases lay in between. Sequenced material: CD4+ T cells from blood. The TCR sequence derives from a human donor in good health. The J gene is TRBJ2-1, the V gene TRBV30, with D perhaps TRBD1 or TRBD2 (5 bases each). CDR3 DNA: TGTGCCTGGAGTGTGGGGCGGGCCATCGCCTACAATGAGCAGTTCTTC. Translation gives CAWSVGRAIAYNEQFF.